Listed below are T cell receptor beta chains from one sample, sequenced in a study of blood T cell repertoires in COVID-19. Assay used: immunoSEQ multiplex PCR; TCRdb lists only in-frame clones, some missing. The profile shows about 400,000 clones, roughly nine tenths of them singletons. Sequencing was performed on peripheral blood. These TCRs come from a man in his forties or fifties with acute or convalescent COVID-19. The CDR3 runs from the conserved cysteine through the conserved F or W. D genes are given only for firm matches. A clone size is listed for some rows: how often the clone was seen (once, few, many), or a class if it is expanded.

J: TRBJ1-1; size: -; D: -; length: 11; V: TRBV20-1; CDR3: CSARLDRAAFF
J: TRBJ2-1; size: -; D: TRBD1; length: 15; V: TRBV15; CDR3: CATSLTRGNPNEQFF
J: TRBJ1-5; size: -; D: -; length: 14; V: TRBV28; CDR3: CASSLTGDYQPQHF
J: TRBJ2-2; size: -; D: -; length: 15; V: TRBV29-1; CDR3: CSVVFRQLNTGELFF
J: TRBJ2-1; size: -; D: TRBD2; length: 17; V: TRBV4-2; CDR3: CASSRQPGLGGYNEQFF
J: TRBJ1-2; size: -; D: -; length: 14; V: TRBV9; CDR3: CASSPEVSYYGYTF
J: TRBJ2-7; size: -; D: TRBD1; length: 14; V: TRBV29-1; CDR3: CSITPGQRSYEQYF
J: TRBJ1-4; size: -; D: TRBD1; length: 14; V: TRBV5-3; CDR3: CARPGGQGNEKLFF
J: TRBJ1-6; size: -; D: TRBD1; length: 14; V: TRBV6-6; CDR3: CASKSGGGHSPLHF
J: TRBJ2-1; size: -; D: TRBD1; length: 14; V: TRBV7-2; CDR3: CASSQGAQGNEQFF
J: TRBJ2-1; size: many; D: TRBD2; length: 16; V: TRBV7-9; CDR3: CASSLALAGGYNEQFF
J: TRBJ2-5; size: -; D: -; length: 14; V: TRBV19; CDR3: CASSAGTLQETQYF
J: TRBJ1-1; size: -; D: TRBD1; length: 18; V: TRBV19; CDR3: CASSAPTGGSPLNTEAFF
J: TRBJ2-1; size: -; D: TRBD2; length: 16; V: TRBV30; CDR3: CAWGEASGGGYNEQFF
J: TRBJ2-7; size: once; D: TRBD2; length: 15; V: TRBV11-3; CDR3: CASSPSGVGSYEQYF
J: TRBJ2-1; size: -; D: TRBD1; length: 16; V: TRBV5-1; CDR3: CASSLQGDSLYNEQFF
J: TRBJ1-2; size: once; D: TRBD1; length: 16; V: TRBV2; CDR3: CASSALIGTANYGYTF
J: TRBJ1-5; size: -; D: TRBD1; length: 15; V: TRBV4-3; CDR3: CASSLGTAPGQPQHF
J: TRBJ2-2; size: once; D: TRBD1; length: 14; V: TRBV5-1; CDR3: CASSDRTGPGELFF
J: TRBJ1-2; size: -; D: -; length: 14; V: TRBV19; CDR3: CASRDSKSNYGYTF
J: TRBJ1-4; size: -; D: -; length: 14; V: TRBV27; CDR3: CASSYAGQSEKLFF
J: TRBJ2-2; size: few; D: -; length: 16; V: TRBV12-5; CDR3: CASGLVRQSNTGELFF
J: TRBJ2-5; size: -; D: -; length: 15; V: TRBV11-3; CDR3: CASSRDRATQETQYF
J: TRBJ2-7; size: -; D: TRBD1; length: 14; V: TRBV9; CDR3: CASSPQGRGYEQYF
J: TRBJ1-1; size: -; D: TRBD1; length: 14; V: TRBV2; CDR3: CASTDRGQYTEAFF
J: TRBJ1-6; size: -; D: -; length: 15; V: TRBV6-4; CDR3: CASRRESSYNSPLHF
J: TRBJ1-1; size: -; D: -; length: 14; V: TRBV15; CDR3: CATSRVVVGEAAFF
J: TRBJ2-2; size: -; D: -; length: 13; V: TRBV27; CDR3: CASSFLNTGELFF
J: TRBJ2-3; size: -; D: TRBD2; length: 15; V: TRBV3-1/TRBV3-2; CDR3: CASSPGTSGTDTQYF
J: TRBJ2-1; size: -; D: -; length: 21; V: TRBV4-1; CDR3: CASSQEDLRGLYSPSGNEQFF
J: TRBJ2-5; size: -; D: -; length: 13; V: TRBV19; CDR3: CASNPGASETQYF
J: TRBJ2-1; size: once; D: -; length: 13; V: TRBV7-9; CDR3: CASRARGDTEQFF
J: TRBJ1-1; size: -; D: -; length: 12; V: TRBV25-1; CDR3: CASSGPRARGFF
J: TRBJ1-2; size: -; D: -; length: 14; V: TRBV19; CDR3: CASSIRGTNYGYTF
J: TRBJ2-7; size: -; D: -; length: 12; V: TRBV11-1; CDR3: CASSINSYEQYF
J: TRBJ2-5; size: -; D: -; length: 10; V: TRBV30; CDR3: CAWSEETQYF
J: TRBJ2-2; size: -; D: -; length: 15; V: TRBV6-1; CDR3: CASSERQAEGGELFF
J: TRBJ1-2; size: -; D: TRBD1; length: 17; V: TRBV3-1/TRBV3-2; CDR3: CASSQLNRDRAPYGYTF
J: TRBJ2-7; size: -; D: -; length: 14; V: TRBV7-8; CDR3: CASSLVTAPWEQYF
J: TRBJ1-2; size: once; D: -; length: 17; V: TRBV28; CDR3: CASSPKEPGAYSGGYTF
J: TRBJ2-2; size: once; D: -; length: 15; V: TRBV3-1/TRBV3-2; CDR3: CASSQLGLPPGELFF
J: TRBJ2-3; size: once; D: -; length: 13; V: TRBV14; CDR3: CASSHKFTDTQYF